The 7 T cell receptor beta chains reported below all come from one sample, sequenced in a study of shared clonotypes between healthy human individuals. TCRdb keeps only in-frame clones here, not all; method: immunoSEQ multiplex PCR. The table includes some 2 million clones, 95% detected once. The sample was naive CD4+ T cells sorted from blood. Subset defined: CD45RA+ positively selected. The receptor set was obtained from a man aged 18 to 30 in good health.

Notes on this clone: Other DNA variants within this sample encode the same CDR3. This chain links TRBV19 with TRBJ2-7, with D possibly being TRBD2 (5 bases). V lost 6 bases, J lost 2 bases, and 5 bases lay in between. The CDR3 length is 11 residues. Germline loops: CDR1 LNHDA, CDR2 SQIVND (reference sequence). CDR3 nucleotide sequence: TGTGCCAGTAGCGGGGCCTACGAGCAGTACTTC. Its protein product is CASSGAYEQYF.

The rearrangement uses TRBV9 and TRBJ2-3; D is possibly TRBD2 (5 bases). The CDR3 is 13 residues long. The germline gives CDR1 SGDLS, CDR2 YYNGEE. V dropped 7 bases and J dropped 5 bases, with 14 bases sitting between them. Here the CDR3 reads CASSSSSQDTQYF. As DNA, the CDR3 is TGTGCCAGCTCCTCTAGCAGCCAAGATACGCAGTATTTT.

The chain links TRBV5-4 to TRBJ1-2; TRBD1 might be the D (5 bases). This CDR3 has 18 residues. Trimming removed 0 bases from V and 0 bases from J, with 18 bases in between. Germline V gives CDR1 SGHNT, CDR2 YYREEE (reference sequence). The DNA for the CDR3 is TGTGCCAGCAGCTTGGGAGTCTTGGGAAGAGGGGCTAACTATGGCTACACCTTC. The encoded protein is CASSLGVLGRGANYGYTF.

The chain has TRBV5-1 and TRBJ1-3; perhaps TRBD1 as D (5 bases). V was clipped by 0 bases and J by 0 bases, with 10 bases between them. The CDR3 length is 16 residues. CDR1 is SGHRS, CDR2 YFSETQ, per germline. The CDR3 DNA follows: TGCGCCAGCAGCTTGGAGGGGTCCACCTCTGGAAACACCATATATTTT. It specifies CASSLEGSTSGNTIYF.

V gene TRBV5-1 combines with J gene TRBJ2-3, with D maybe TRBD2 (5 bases). Germline CDR1 and CDR2: SGHRS and YFSETQ. V lost 4 bases and J lost 3, with 12 bases in between. The CDR3 runs 14 residues. CDR3 residues: CASSLTSRTDTQYF. Here the CDR3 DNA reads TGCGCCAGCAGCCTTACTAGTAGGACAGATACGCAGTATTTT.

The rearrangement joins TRBV7-9 to TRBJ2-6; 15 positions match TRBD2. CDR1 is SEHNR, CDR2 FQNEAQ, per germline (reference sequence). The CDR3 covers 19 residues. V was clipped by 3 bases and J by 2 bases; unmatched bases: 5. The CDR3 protein is CASSLGLAGGFAGANVLTF. The CDR3 bases are TGTGCCAGCAGCTTGGGACTAGCGGGAGGTTTTGCTGGGGCCAACGTCCTGACTTTC.

This chain connects TRBV30 to TRBJ2-1; perhaps TRBD2 as D (6 bases). The CDR3 length is 16 residues. Germline V CDR1 and CDR2: GTSNPN, SVGIG (reference sequence). Trimming cost V 3 bases and J 6 bases, with 21 bases left between them. The CDR3 protein is CAWSQGLASYPNEQFF. CDR3 nucleotide sequence: TGTGCCTGGAGCCAAGGCCTAGCGAGCTACCCCAATGAGCAGTTCTTC.